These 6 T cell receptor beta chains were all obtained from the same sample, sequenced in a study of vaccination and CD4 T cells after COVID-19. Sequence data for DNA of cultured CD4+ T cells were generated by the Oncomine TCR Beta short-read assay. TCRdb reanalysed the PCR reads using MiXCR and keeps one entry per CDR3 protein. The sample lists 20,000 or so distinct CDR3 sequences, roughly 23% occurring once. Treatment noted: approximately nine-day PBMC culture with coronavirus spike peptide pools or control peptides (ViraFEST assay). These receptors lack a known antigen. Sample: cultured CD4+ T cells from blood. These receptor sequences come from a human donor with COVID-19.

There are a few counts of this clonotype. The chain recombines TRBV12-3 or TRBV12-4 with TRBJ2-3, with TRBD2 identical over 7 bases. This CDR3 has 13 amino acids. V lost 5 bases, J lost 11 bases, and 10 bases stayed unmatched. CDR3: CASSPQTSRGQYF. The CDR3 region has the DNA TGTGCCAGCAGTCCTCAGACTAGCCGCGGGCAGTATTTT.

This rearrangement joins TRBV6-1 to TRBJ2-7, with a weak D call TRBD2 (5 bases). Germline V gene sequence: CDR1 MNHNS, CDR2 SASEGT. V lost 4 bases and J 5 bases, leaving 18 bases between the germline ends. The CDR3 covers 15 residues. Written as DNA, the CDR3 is TGTGCCAGCAGTGTAACTAGTTCGGGCTTCGACGAGCAGTACTTC. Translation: CASSVTSSGFDEQYF.

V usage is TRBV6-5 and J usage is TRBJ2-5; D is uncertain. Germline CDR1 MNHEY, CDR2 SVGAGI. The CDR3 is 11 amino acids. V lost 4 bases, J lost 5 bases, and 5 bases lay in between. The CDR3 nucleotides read TGTGCCAGCAGTTTTGGGGAGACCCAGTACTTC. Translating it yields CASSFGETQYF.

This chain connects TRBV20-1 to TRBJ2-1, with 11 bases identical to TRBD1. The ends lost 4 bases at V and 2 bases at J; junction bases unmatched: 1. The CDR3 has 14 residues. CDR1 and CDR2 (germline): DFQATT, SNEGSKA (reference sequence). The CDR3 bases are TGCAGTGCTAAGGGACAGGGGGCCTACAATGAGCAGTTCTTC. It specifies CSAKGQGAYNEQFF.

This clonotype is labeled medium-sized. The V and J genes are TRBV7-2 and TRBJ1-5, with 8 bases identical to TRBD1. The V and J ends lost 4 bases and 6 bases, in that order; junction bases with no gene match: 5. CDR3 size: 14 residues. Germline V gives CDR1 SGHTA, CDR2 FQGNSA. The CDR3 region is CASSSTGGFQPQHF. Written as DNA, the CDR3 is TGTGCCAGCAGCTCAACAGGGGGGTTTCAGCCCCAGCATTTT.

CDR3 nucleotide sequence: TGTGCCAGCAGTTGGTATCCAGGGATGGGCGAGCAGTACTTC. Translation gives CASSWYPGMGEQYF. The chain is built from TRBV12-3 or TRBV12-4 and TRBJ2-7, with a possible D match to TRBD1 (5 bases). Trimming took 4 bases from V and 6 from J, leaving 16 bases between them. The CDR3 is 14 residues long.